This TCR beta chain was observed in a study of OX40 agonist ivuxolimab in advanced cancers. As to this clone: Antigen unknown.

Trimming cost V 3 bases and J 9 bases; bases outside gene matches: 5. The CDR3 extends over 14 amino acids. CDR1 is SGHTA and CDR2 is FQGTGA in the germline V gene. Clones were read by immunoSEQ multiplex PCR, and TCRdb kept only the in-frame ones, dropping some. The repertoire holds 22,000 or so clones, with roughly 88% as singletons. Study-wide results and caveats: Relative to CD4+ cells, CD8+ T cells on average had more expanded clones.

The J gene is TRBJ2-1, the V gene TRBV7-3, with 10 positions matching TRBD1. This TCR derives from an adult with an advanced solid tumor such as melanoma, head and neck, liver or kidney cancer. The starting material was CD4+ or CD8+ T cells sorted from blood, obtained in a trial of the OX40 agonist ivuxolimab. In nucleotides, the CDR3 is TGTGCCAGCAGCTTGGGACAGGGGTACGGTGAGCAGTTCTTC. Protein: CASSLGQGYGEQFF.